The 16 T cell receptor beta chains below were found in one sample sequenced in a study of cytomegalovirus exposure and HLA in healthy donors. The method was immunoSEQ multiplex PCR; TCRdb's version includes in-frame clones alone and lacks a portion of them. In the table there are 300,000 to 400,000 clones, about nine tenths of which are singletons. Sequencing input: PBMCs. The receptors shown here come from a woman between 18 and 30 years old in good health and CMV-seronegative.

The chain combines TRBV27 with TRBJ2-1, with TRBD1 identical over 7 bases. This CDR3 is 12 amino acids long. The germline CDR1 and CDR2 sequences are MNHEY and SMNVEV (reference sequence). The V segment lost 6 bases and the J segment 6 bases; nucleotides outside the gene matches: 2. The CDR3 DNA sequence: TGTGCCAGCAGCAGGGGGAGCAATGAGCAGTTCTTC. Translation gives CASSRGSNEQFF.

V usage is TRBV27 and J usage is TRBJ1-2, with D perhaps matching TRBD1 (5 bases). The V end was cut by 0 bases, the J end by 4 bases, with 24 bases between. This CDR3 has 19 amino acids. From germline, CDR1 is MNHEY and CDR2 SMNVEV (reference sequence). In DNA form, the CDR3 reads TGTGCCAGCAGTTTATCGGCGGGGGTGGGGGGGACCCAGATCTATGGCTACACCTTC. Translated, it gives CASSLSAGVGGTQIYGYTF.

The rearrangement uses TRBV10-3 and TRBJ2-7; 10 bases fit TRBD1. Trimming removed 2 bases from V and 2 bases from J; junction bases left unmatched: 6. The CDR3 contains 16 residues. CDR1 and CDR2 from the germline V gene are ENHRY and SYGVKD. The CDR3 DNA follows: TGTGCCATCAGTGAGCCCGGGACAGGGGCAACCTACGAGCAGTACTTC. Protein: CAISEPGTGATYEQYF.

The chain joins TRBV7-2 to TRBJ1-2; tentatively, D is TRBD1 (5 bases). The CDR3 contains 13 residues. CDR1 and CDR2 (germline): SGHTA, FQGNSA. V lost 5 bases and J 4 bases, leaving 11 bases between the germline ends. Here the CDR3 reads CASSQQVSYGYTF. The DNA for the CDR3 is TGTGCCAGCAGCCAACAGGTTTCCTATGGCTACACCTTC.

The CDR3: CASNHRDRGHYNEQFF. CDR3 sequence (DNA): TGTGCCAGTAACCATCGGGACAGGGGGCATTACAATGAGCAGTTCTTC. V and J are TRBV19 and TRBJ2-1, with 12 nucleotides matching TRBD1. CDR1 LNHDA and CDR2 SQIVND come from the germline V gene (reference sequence). The CDR3 loop spans 16 amino acids. The V gene end was trimmed by 7 bases and the J gene end by 4 bases; junction bases not matched to a gene: 8.

This chain links TRBV15 with TRBJ2-7; D is unclear. The CDR3 is 16 residues long. Germline CDR1 reads LNHNV; CDR2 reads YYDKDF (reference sequence). The V end lost 5 bases, the J end lost 3 bases, and 20 bases lay between the germline ends. The CDR3 nucleotides are TGTGCCACCAGCCGGCGGTCGGAAGGAATACGCTACGAGCAGTACTTC. It translates to CATSRRSEGIRYEQYF. The complete variable domain, with remaining parts taken from reference TRBV15 and TRBJ2-7, reads DAMVIQNPRYQVTQFGKPVTLSCSQTLNHNVMYWYQQKSSQAPKLLFHYYDKDFNNEADTPDNFQSRRPNTSFCFLDIRSPGLGDTAMYLCATSRRSEGIRYEQYFGPGTRLTVT.

This chain connects TRBV29-1 to TRBJ2-5; D remains ambiguous. CDR1 and CDR2 (germline): SQVTM, ANQGSEA. This CDR3 spans 12 amino acids. With 4 bases removed from V and 2 bases from J, the gap between germline ends came to 8 bases. CDR3 sequence: CSVGLEQETQYF. In DNA form, the CDR3 reads TGCAGCGTTGGTCTAGAGCAAGAGACCCAGTACTTC.

The chain combines TRBV7-8 with TRBJ1-2; TRBD1 matches 10 bases. This CDR3 is 15 amino acids long. Trimming removed 3 bases from V and 2 bases from J; junction bases left unmatched: 3. The V gene's germline CDR1 is SGHVS and CDR2 FQNEAQ. The CDR3 DNA follows: TGTGCCAGCAGCTTGCGACAGGGGGCCAACTATGGCTACACCTTC. Residues: CASSLRQGANYGYTF.

The chain has TRBV30 and TRBJ1-5; TRBD1 is a possible D gene (6 bases). Germline CDR1 GTSNPN, CDR2 SVGIG (reference sequence). V was pared by 4 bases and J by 3 bases, with 7 bases between. The CDR3 has 12 residues. The CDR3 nucleotides are TGTGCCTGGAACAGGGCCAATCAGCCCCAGCATTTT. It encodes CAWNRANQPQHF.

This clone was observed a single time. The genes are TRBV5-1 and TRBJ2-3, with a possible D match to TRBD2 (6 bases). CDR3 size: 14 residues. Trimming took off 0 bases at V and 1 base at J, with 6 bases between the two ends. Germline V gene sequence: CDR1 SGHRS, CDR2 YFSETQ. CDR3: CASSLGEGTDTQYF. The DNA for the CDR3 is TGCGCCAGCAGCTTGGGGGAGGGCACAGATACGCAGTATTTT.

The rearrangement links TRBV6-1 to TRBJ2-7; 9 bases fit TRBD1. The CDR3 covers 15 residues. CDR1 and CDR2 (germline): MNHNS, SASEGT. Trimming at V came to 6 bases and at J to 3 bases, leaving 9 bases not matched to a gene. The CDR3 DNA reads as TGTGCCAGCAGGGGGGACAGGGATGGCAACTACGAGCAGTACTTC. It is translated as CASRGDRDGNYEQYF.

This clone has more than one count but fewer than ten. This chain uses TRBV6-5 with TRBJ2-1; D call uncertain. This CDR3 region has 12 residues. Germline V gene sequence: CDR1 MNHEY, CDR2 SVGAGI. V lost 6 bases and J 6 bases, leaving 9 bases between the germline ends. This CDR3 reads CASSPSGNEQFF. DNA of the CDR3: TGTGCCAGCAGCCCCTCGGGCAATGAGCAGTTCTTC.

This chain connects TRBV7-9 to TRBJ1-1; D possibly corresponds to TRBD1 (6 bases). The CDR3 covers 15 residues. V lost 2 bases to trimming and J lost 4 bases, with 14 bases between them. CDR1 is SEHNR, CDR2 FQNEAQ, per germline (reference sequence). The CDR3 here is CASSLRGGGGTEAFF. CDR3 DNA sequence: TGTGCCAGCAGCTTACGTGGGGGCGGGGGCACTGAAGCTTTCTTT.

The chain combines TRBV27 with TRBJ2-7, with TRBD2 identical over 13 bases. CDR3 length equals 15 residues. From germline, CDR1 is MNHEY and CDR2 SMNVEV (reference sequence). The V gene end was trimmed by 5 bases and the J gene end by 7 bases; junction bases not matched to a gene: 8. The CDR3 DNA sequence: TGTGCCAGCAGTCCAGGACTAGCGGGAGTTAGTGAGCAGTACTTC. Protein sequence: CASSPGLAGVSEQYF.

This clone has just one count. This chain uses TRBV27 with TRBJ2-1; 10 nucleotides agree with TRBD1. CDR1 is MNHEY and CDR2 is SMNVEV in the germline V gene (reference sequence). This CDR3 contains 13 residues. Trimming took 5 bases from V and 9 from J; bases not matched to a gene: 4. As DNA, the CDR3 is TGTGCCAGCAGTCCGGGGACAGGGGTTGAGCAGTTCTTC. Translated, it gives CASSPGTGVEQFF.

The CDR3 sequence: CASSEGGGVRPQHF. As DNA, the CDR3 is TGCGCCAGCAGTGAGGGGGGAGGAGTTCGTCCCCAGCATTTT. V and J are TRBV10-2 and TRBJ1-5; a possible D gene is TRBD1 (5 bases). V lost 2 bases to trimming and J lost 10 bases, with 15 bases between them. This CDR3 has 14 residues. Germline loops: CDR1 WSHSY, CDR2 SAAADI.